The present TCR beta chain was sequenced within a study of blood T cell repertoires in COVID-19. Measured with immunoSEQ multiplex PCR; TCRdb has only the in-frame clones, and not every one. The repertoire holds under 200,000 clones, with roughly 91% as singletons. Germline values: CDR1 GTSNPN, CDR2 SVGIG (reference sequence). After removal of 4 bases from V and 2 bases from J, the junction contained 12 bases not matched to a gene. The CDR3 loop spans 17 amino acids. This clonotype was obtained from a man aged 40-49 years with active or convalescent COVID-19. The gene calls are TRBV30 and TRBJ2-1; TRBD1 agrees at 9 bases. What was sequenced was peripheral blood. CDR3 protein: CAWNRGWGQGTYNEQFF. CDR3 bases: TGTGCCTGGAACAGGGGGTGGGGACAGGGAACCTACAATGAGCAGTTCTTC.